This entry concerns a single TCR beta chain. Its target is unknown. This entry comes from a study of OX40 agonist ivuxolimab in advanced cancers. At the level of the study: At doses from 0.01 to 10 mg/kg, patients were given intravenous ivuxolimab every 2 weeks. Anti-PD-1, anti-PD-L1 or anti-CTLA-4 therapy given earlier was allowed, and roughly 40% had some. Findings and limits, study-wide: Still undetermined is the antigen specificity of the expanded peripheral T cells.

Germline CDR1 is SGDLS and CDR2 is YYNGEE. V shed 3 bases and J shed 4 bases, with 11 bases lying between them. This CDR3 comprises 13 residues. Repertoires were generated with immunoSEQ multiplex PCR, while TCRdb's copy carries only in-frame clones and drops some. The table records tens of thousands of clones, roughly 83% of them present only once. This sample comprised CD4+ or CD8+ T cells sorted from blood, obtained in a trial of the OX40 agonist ivuxolimab. This clonotype originated in an adult with an advanced solid tumor such as melanoma, head and neck, liver or kidney cancer. The V and J genes are TRBV9 and TRBJ2-7, with D unclear. CDR3 sequence (DNA): TGTGCCAGCAGCGCCTTCGAGCATTACGAGCAGTACTTC. It translates to CASSAFEHYEQYF.